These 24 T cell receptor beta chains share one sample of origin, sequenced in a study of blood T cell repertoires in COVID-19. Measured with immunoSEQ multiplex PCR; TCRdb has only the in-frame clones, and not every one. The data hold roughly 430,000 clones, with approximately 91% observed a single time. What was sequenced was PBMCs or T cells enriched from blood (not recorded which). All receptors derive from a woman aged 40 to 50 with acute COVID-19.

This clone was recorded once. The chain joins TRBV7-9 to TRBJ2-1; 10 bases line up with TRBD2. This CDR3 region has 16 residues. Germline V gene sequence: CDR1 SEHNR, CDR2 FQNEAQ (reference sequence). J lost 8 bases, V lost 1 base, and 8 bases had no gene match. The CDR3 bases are TGTGCCAGCAGCTTAGTATCAGCGGGGGGGCCCCATGAGCAGTTCTTC. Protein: CASSLVSAGGPHEQFF.

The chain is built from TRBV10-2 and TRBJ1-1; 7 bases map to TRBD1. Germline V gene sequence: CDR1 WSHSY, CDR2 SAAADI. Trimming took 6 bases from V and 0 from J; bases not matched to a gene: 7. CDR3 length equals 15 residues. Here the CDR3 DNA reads TGCGCCAGCAGAGAACGGGACAGTATGAACACTGAAGCTTTCTTT. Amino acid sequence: CASRERDSMNTEAFF.

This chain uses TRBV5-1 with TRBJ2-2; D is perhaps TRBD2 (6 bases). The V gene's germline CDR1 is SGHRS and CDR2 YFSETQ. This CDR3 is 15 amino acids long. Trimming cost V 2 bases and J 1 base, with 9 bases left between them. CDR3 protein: CASSFGTLNTGELFF. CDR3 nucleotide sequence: TGCGCCAGCAGCTTCGGGACTCTGAACACCGGGGAGCTGTTTTTT. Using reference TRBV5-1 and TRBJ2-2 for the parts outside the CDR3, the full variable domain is KAGVTQTPRYLIKTRGQQVTLSCSPISGHRSVSWYQQTPGQGLQFLFEYFSETQRNKGNFPGRFSGRQFSNSRSEMNVSTLELGDSALYLCASSFGTLNTGELFFGEGSRLTVL.

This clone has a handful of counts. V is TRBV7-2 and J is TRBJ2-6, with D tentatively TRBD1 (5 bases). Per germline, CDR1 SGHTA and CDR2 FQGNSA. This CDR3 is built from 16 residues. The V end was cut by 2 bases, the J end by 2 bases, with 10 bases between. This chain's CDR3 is CASSLLRGTGANVLTF. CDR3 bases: TGTGCCAGCAGCTTATTAAGGGGTACTGGGGCCAACGTCCTGACTTTC.

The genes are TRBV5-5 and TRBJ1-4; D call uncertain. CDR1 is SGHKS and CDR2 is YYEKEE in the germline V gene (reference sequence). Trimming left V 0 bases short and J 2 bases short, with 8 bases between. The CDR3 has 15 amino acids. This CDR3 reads CASSLVGETNEKLFF. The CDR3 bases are TGTGCCAGCAGCTTGGTTGGGGAGACTAATGAAAAACTGTTTTTT. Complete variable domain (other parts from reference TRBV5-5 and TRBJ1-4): DAGVTQSPTHLIKTRGQQVTLRCSPISGHKSVSWYQQVLGQGPQFIFQYYEKEERGRGNFPDRFSARQFPNYSSELNVNALLLGDSALYLCASSLVGETNEKLFFGSGTQLSVL.

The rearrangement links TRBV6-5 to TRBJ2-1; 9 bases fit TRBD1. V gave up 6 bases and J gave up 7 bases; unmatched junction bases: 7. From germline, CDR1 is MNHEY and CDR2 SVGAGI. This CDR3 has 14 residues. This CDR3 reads CASRWTGARNEQFF. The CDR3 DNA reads TGTGCCAGCAGATGGACAGGGGCGAGAAATGAGCAGTTCTTC.

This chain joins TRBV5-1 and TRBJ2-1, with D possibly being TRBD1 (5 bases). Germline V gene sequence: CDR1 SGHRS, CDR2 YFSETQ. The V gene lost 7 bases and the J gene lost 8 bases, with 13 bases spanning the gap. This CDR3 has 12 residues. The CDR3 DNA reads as TGCGCCAGCGCAACCCAGGGCGATGAGCAGTTCTTC. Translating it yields CASATQGDEQFF.

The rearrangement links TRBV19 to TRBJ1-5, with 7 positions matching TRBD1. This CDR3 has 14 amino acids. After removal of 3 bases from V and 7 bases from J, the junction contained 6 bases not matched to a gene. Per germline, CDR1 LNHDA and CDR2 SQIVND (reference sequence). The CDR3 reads CASSIAQGMQPQHF. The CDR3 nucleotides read TGTGCCAGTAGTATTGCACAGGGGATGCAGCCCCAGCATTTT.

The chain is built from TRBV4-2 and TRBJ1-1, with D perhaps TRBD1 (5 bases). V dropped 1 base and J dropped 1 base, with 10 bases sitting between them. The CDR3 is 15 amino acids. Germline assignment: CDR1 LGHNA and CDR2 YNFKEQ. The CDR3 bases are TGTGCCAGCAGCCAAGGAAGGGGCGGGAACACTGAAGCTTTCTTT. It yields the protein CASSQGRGGNTEAFF.

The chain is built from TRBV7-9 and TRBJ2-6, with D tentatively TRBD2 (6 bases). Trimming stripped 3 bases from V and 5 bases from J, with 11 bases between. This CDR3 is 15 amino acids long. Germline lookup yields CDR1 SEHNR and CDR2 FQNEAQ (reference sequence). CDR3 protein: CASSFSGSRANVLTF. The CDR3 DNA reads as TGTGCCAGCAGCTTTTCCGGGAGCAGGGCCAACGTCCTGACTTTC.

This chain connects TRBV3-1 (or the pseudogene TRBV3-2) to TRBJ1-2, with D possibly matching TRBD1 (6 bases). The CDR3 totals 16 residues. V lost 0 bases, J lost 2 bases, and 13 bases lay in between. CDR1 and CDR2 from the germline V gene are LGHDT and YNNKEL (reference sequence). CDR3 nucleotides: TGTGCCAGCAGCCAAGAGGCCCTTACAGGGAACTATGGCTACACCTTC. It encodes CASSQEALTGNYGYTF.

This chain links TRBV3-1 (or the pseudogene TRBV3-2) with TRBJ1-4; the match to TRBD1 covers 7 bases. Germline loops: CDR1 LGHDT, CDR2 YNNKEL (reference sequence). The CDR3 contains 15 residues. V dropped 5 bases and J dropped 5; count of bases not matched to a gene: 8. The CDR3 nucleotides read TGTGCCAGCAGCTACCACAGGGGATCGAATGAAAAACTGTTTTTT. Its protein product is CASSYHRGSNEKLFF.

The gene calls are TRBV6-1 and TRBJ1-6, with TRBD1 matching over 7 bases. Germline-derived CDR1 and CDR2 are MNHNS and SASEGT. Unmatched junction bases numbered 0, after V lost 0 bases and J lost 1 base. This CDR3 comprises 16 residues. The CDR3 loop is CASSEARGSYNSPLHF. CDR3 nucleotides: TGTGCCAGCAGTGAAGCCAGGGGGTCCTATAATTCACCCCTCCACTTT.

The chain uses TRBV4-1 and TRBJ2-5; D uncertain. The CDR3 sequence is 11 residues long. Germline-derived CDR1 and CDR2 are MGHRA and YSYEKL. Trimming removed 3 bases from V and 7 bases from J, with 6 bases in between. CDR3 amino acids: CASSQSGTQYF. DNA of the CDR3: TGCGCCAGCAGCCAGTCCGGGACCCAGTACTTC.

CDR3 coding DNA: TGTGCCAGCAGCTTGGTATTACAGGGGAACACTGAAGCTTTCTTT. Its protein product is CASSLVLQGNTEAFF. This rearrangement joins TRBV5-6 to TRBJ1-1; possible D gene TRBD1, 6 bases. CDR1 is SGHDT, CDR2 YYEEEE, per germline. The CDR3 consists of 15 residues. Trimming took off 0 bases at V and 1 base at J, with 10 bases between the two ends.

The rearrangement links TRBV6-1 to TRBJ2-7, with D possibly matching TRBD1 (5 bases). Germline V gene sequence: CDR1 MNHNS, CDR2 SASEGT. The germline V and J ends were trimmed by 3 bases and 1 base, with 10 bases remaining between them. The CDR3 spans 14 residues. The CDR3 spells CASSEQGTSYEQYF. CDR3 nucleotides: TGTGCCAGCAGTGAGCAGGGAACGTCCTACGAGCAGTACTTC.

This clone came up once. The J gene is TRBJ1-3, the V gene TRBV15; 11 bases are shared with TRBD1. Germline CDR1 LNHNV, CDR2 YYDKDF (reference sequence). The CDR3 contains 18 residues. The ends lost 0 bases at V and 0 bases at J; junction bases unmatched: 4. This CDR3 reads CATSRDYGTGGSGNTIYF. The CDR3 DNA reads TGTGCCACCAGCAGAGATTATGGGACAGGGGGCTCTGGAAACACCATATATTTT.

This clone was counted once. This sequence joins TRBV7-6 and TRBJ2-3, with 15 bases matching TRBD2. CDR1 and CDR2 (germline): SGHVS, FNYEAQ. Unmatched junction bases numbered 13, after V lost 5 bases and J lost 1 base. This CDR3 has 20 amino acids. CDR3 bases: TGTGCCAGCAGCGATAGCAACGGGACTAGCGGGGGGCCGGGCACAGATACGCAGTATTTT. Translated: CASSDSNGTSGGPGTDTQYF.

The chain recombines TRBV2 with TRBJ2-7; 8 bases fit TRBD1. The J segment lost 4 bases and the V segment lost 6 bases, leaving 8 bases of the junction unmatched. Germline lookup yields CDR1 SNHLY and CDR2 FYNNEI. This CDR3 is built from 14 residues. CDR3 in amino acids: CASSASGGLYEQYF. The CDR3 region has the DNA TGTGCCAGCAGCGCTTCAGGGGGCCTATACGAGCAGTACTTC.

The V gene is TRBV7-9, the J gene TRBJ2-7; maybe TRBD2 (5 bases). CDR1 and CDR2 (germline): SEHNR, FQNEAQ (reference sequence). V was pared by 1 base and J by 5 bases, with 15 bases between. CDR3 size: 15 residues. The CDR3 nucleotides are TGTGCCAGCAGCTTAGACTTCTGGGAGTCAAACGAGCAGTACTTC. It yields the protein CASSLDFWESNEQYF. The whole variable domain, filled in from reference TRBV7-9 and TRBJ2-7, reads DTGVSQNPRHKITKRGQNVTFRCDPISEHNRLYWYRQTLGQGPEFLTYFQNEAQLEKSRLLSDRFSAERPKGSFSTLEIQRTEQGDSAMYLCASSLDFWESNEQYFGPGTRLTVT.

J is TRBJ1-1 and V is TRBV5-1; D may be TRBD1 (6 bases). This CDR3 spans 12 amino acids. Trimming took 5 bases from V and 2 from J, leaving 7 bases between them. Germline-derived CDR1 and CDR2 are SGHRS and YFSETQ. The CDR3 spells CASRGQNTEAFF. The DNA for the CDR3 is TGCGCCAGCAGGGGACAAAACACTGAAGCTTTCTTT. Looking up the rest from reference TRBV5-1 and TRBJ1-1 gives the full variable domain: KAGVTQTPRYLIKTRGQQVTLSCSPISGHRSVSWYQQTPGQGLQFLFEYFSETQRNKGNFPGRFSGRQFSNSRSEMNVSTLELGDSALYLCASRGQNTEAFFGQGTRLTVV.

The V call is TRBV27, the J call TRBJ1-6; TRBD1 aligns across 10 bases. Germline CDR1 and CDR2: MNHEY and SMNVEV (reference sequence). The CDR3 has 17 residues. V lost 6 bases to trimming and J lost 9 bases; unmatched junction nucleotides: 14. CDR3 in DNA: TGTGCCAGCAGCTATACTCCGGGACAGGGGTTTCGTTCACCCCTCCACTTT. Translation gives CASSYTPGQGFRSPLHF.

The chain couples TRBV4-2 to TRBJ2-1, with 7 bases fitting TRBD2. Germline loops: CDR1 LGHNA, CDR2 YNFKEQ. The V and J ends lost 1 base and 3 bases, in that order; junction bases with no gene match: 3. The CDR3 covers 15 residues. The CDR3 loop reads CASSQGAGIYNEQFF. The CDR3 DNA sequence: TGTGCCAGCAGCCAAGGAGCGGGGATCTACAATGAGCAGTTCTTC.

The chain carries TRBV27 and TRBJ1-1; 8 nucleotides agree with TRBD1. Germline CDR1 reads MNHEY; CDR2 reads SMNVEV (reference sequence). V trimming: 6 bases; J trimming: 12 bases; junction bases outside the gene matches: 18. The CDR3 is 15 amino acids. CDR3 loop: CASRNGQGTSSFSFF. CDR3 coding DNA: TGTGCCAGCAGGAACGGACAGGGCACATCTAGTTTCTCTTTCTTT.